Listed here is a single TCR beta chain. The entry originates in a study of blood T cell repertoires in COVID-19. Study-level information: PBMCs, B-cell-depleted T cells, or T cells provided the cDNA or gDNA that made up the material.

The authors' processing: Reference gene primers were amplified, and this amplification served to estimate nucleated cell counts. Repertoires were generated with immunoSEQ multiplex PCR, while TCRdb's copy carries only in-frame clones and drops some. For V, J and clone size, that table is used; D and trimming come from the DNA. The sample has some 130,000 clones, about nine tenths seen once. The CDR3 contains 13 residues. V was clipped by 5 bases and J by 4 bases; unmatched bases: 5. Germline CDR1 GTSNPN, CDR2 SVGIG (reference sequence). The rearrangement links TRBV30 to TRBJ2-7; 10 bases fit TRBD2. The material sequenced was peripheral blood. The TCR was taken from a man in his fifties or sixties with COVID-19, enrolled during active disease. The CDR3, as DNA: TGTGCCTGGGGAGCGGGAGGGGGGTACGAGCAGTACTTC. Its translation: CAWGAGGGYEQYF.